One T cell receptor (beta chain) is described in this entry. It has no known antigen specificity. There are no base qualities to consult, and no much larger clone falls within one base. This sample is part of a study of T cell responses to AZD1222 COVID-19 vaccine (dated by TCRdb to the early 2020s). In the study overall: TCR sequencing covered 233 trial participants: 207 given two doses of AZD1222 and around 25 given two doses of MenACWY control vaccine. Trial participants were enrolled by age into 18-55, 56-69 and 70-plus year subgroups, with 148, 28 and 57 TCR-sequenced participants respectively. The paper's findings and limits, for the study overall: Nearly half of unique spike-specific TCRs reportedly recognized epitopes outside regions mutated in the B.1.351 and B.1.1.7 variants. Conclusions about previously exposed vaccinees are limited because only 6 or 7 AZD1222 recipients were SARS-CoV-2 seropositive at baseline. Most participants were white British and females outnumbered males, and the authors suggested that clonal diversity may have been underestimated. The vaccine-associated CD4 TCRs covered the entire spike protein, and the dominant responses fell in regions 160-218 and 743-854. A significant rise in spike-specific TCR breadth and depth was observed after two AZD1222 doses relative to day 0 and relative to MenACWY recipients. Because no day 14 peak-response samples were available, the repertoires could be characterized only after the peak T cell response. The 56-69-year group was small, and its depth increase did not reach significance, likely because of low power.

The time point tag for this specimen amounts to: about 28 days (+/-7) after the second vaccine dose. AZD1222 recipients whose second dose came at about 4 weeks and those whose second dose came at about 12 weeks were combined into one group, since spike-specific TCR depth and breadth did not differ between the two schedules. Vaccinee samples came from UK trials COV001 and COV002, including a single-blind randomized controlled phase 2/3 trial of AZD1222 (ChAdOx1 nCoV-19) in healthy adults. Trial participant PBMC samples were collected at day 0 and day 28 after the second dose for TCRbeta chain sequencing. The CDR3 regions of human TCRbeta chains were analyzed by immunosequencing. The study's own analysis went as follows. Repertoire TCRs were checked for matches against a reference library of SARS-CoV-2-specific TCRs that had been generated using the MIRA antigen-specificity platform. Breadth was defined as the fraction of unique TCRs that were SARS-CoV-2-associated. Depth was defined as the fraction of total T cells that were SARS-CoV-2-associated. Using the MIRA data, every spike-specific TCR was mapped to the spike region that the TCR reacted to and assigned to either a CD4 or a CD8 class. Log10-transformed breadth and depth values were compared by one-way ANOVA with Sidak's multiple comparisons tests. TCRdb limited this immuneACCESS table to in-frame rearrangements with V and J called. A share of clones is missing; checked studies link under half to unresolved V genes, and the rest is unexplained. Clonal size and the V and J genes are those of that table, whereas D and trimming came from the DNA. The sample table records 120,000 to 150,000 clones; roughly nine tenths of these occur just once. The ten largest clones take up approximately 1.8% of the sample.

From the cysteine up to the phenylalanine, the CDR3 has a length of 17 residues. CDR3 DNA only is kept here, 51 bases in frame from base 1. V lost 4 bases and J lost 0 bases; the stretch between them is 16 bases long. The germline V gene provides CDR1 SGHVS and CDR2 FNYEAQ. The chain is assembled from TRBV7-6 and TRBJ1-5; the D gene is perhaps TRBD1, from 6 matching bases. The source was peripheral blood, collected 28 days after the second AZD1222 dose. The sequence was obtained from an adult who received the AZD1222 COVID-19 vaccine. The sequenced DNA: TGTGCCAGCAGCTCAGGGGCGGGCGGGGGTAGCAATCAGCCCCAGCATTTT. It encodes CASSSGAGGGSNQPQHF.